This T cell receptor (beta chain) was identified during a study of control samples from healthy donors and cancer patients. Profiling relied on immunoSEQ multiplex PCR, and the TCRdb table lists in-frame clones only, not all of them. In the table there are 98,000 or so clones, roughly four fifths of which are singletons. CDR1 and CDR2 from the germline V gene are SGHTA and FQGNSA. The CDR3 length is 14 residues. V was shortened by 5 bases and J by 2 bases, with 11 bases between the two germline ends. The TCR originated in a man aged 18 to 30 in good health. V usage is TRBV7-2 and J usage is TRBJ2-3; D ambiguous. The source material was blood. The DNA of the CDR3 is TGTGCCAGCAGCACCCGGCGCAACACAGATACGCAGTATTTT. It is translated as CASSTRRNTDTQYF.